Listed below are T cell receptor beta chains from one sample, sequenced in a study of response to subunit inactivated influenza vaccine. TCRdb used MiXCR to reprocess the RT-PCR reads, holding one entry per CDR3 protein. The sample holds more than 600,000 distinct CDR3 sequences, around 18% seen once. The material was PBMCs from blood, obtained 5 days after vaccination. These receptors all stem from a man in his forties or fifties who received an inactivated influenza vaccine. The conserved cysteine and the conserved F or W are not part of the CDR3 here. Fields, in order: clone size, V gene, CDR3 protein. Not every row has a clone size; where given, it reads once, few, many or a size class.

>NA|TRBV5-1
ASSELADSSYEQY
>few|TRBV7-2
ASSLVDWSTPNEQF
>many|TRBV11-2
ASSYPSGGTDTQY
>NA|TRBV5-5
ASSFRTGSGIEAF
>few|TRBV4-3
ASSPDWGNTEAF
>NA|TRBV11-2
ASRNVGSYNEQF
>NA|TRBV20-1
SARVGTGYGYT
>few|TRBV20-1
SAPTGSSYNEQF
>NA|TRBV6-5
ASSYFSGDTQY
>NA|TRBV5-1
ASSSAPTSGAGDTQY
>few|TRBV10-2
ASSGTGFGFQETQY
>NA|TRBV2
ASSLQVVRNEQF
>few|TRBV27
ASRMEGGPYNEQF
>NA|TRBV20-1
SAGGLAASYEQY
>NA|TRBV12-3/TRBV12-4
ASSLSWTSGGVVQY
>many|TRBV28
ASSDSDRGLAGGELF
>NA|TRBV19
ASSVQPRNEQY
>NA|TRBV20-1
SARGTGLEAF
>many|TRBV5-1
ASSLEGRGADTQY
>NA|TRBV5-1
ASSLYLHRGSNYGYT
>many|TRBV5-1
ASSPGREQETQY
>NA|TRBV6-2/TRBV6-3
ASSWTVGTGELF
>few|TRBV7-2
ASSTAGGEQY
>NA|TRBV3-1
ASSPWGPHYGYT
>many|TRBV20-1
SARSGTGLKNIQY
>NA|TRBV20-1
SAQGRLSSYNEQF
>many|TRBV7-2
ASSLDGGASYEQY
>NA|TRBV6-1
ASSEVTENEQF
>NA|TRBV6-1
ASSEARRDGEQY
>NA|TRBV5-6
ASSLGPHQETQY
>few|TRBV20-1
SARDHGGLYEQY
>many|TRBV5-1
ASSLVIQDPKGQF
>NA|TRBV12-3/TRBV12-4
ASSFGVNPETQY
>few|TRBV7-9
ASSRIEEQF
>few|TRBV7-9
ASSPISGRARSETQY
>NA|TRBV20-1
SASVGNQETQY
>many|TRBV12-3/TRBV12-4
ASRLSGQETQY
>NA|TRBV20-1
SARDGVFRTSGRNEQF
>NA|TRBV6-1
ASSEVTRGYEQY
>once|TRBV28
ASGNRKSYEQY
>many|TRBV12-3/TRBV12-4
ASSLGRGSNQPQH
>few|TRBV11-1
ASSLGALSGDSTDTQY